The clone carrying this T cell receptor beta chain was seen a single time. The CDR3 totals 17 residues. CDR1 LNHDA and CDR2 SQIVND come from the germline V gene (reference sequence). The V gene lost 5 bases and the J gene lost 2 bases, with 21 bases spanning the gap. This record comes from a study of memory CD4+ T cells and cytomegalovirus serostatus. About the study: Donors were healthy Belgian adults, under 10 CMV seropositive and around 24 seronegative.

The sort gate was single viable CD3+CD4+CD8-CD45RO+ cells for memory CD4+ T cells. Authors' methods: After removing out-of-frame reads, 2 million to 2.5 million distinct TCRbeta sequences remained. Sequencing was performed with immunoSEQ multiplex PCR; in TCRdb, only in-frame clones are kept and a portion is missing. The DNA gave D and trimming, while V, J and clone size come from that table. The sample consists of about 82,000 clones, around 80% of them appearing once. The sample taken for sequencing was memory CD4+ T cells from blood. This TCR was recovered from an adult in good health and CMV-seronegative. The V and J genes are TRBV19 and TRBJ1-2; possible D gene TRBD1, 6 bases. CDR3 nucleotide sequence: TGTGCCAGTAGTGCCCACCTCCGGTGGGACAACAACTATGGCTACACCTTC. Protein product: CASSAHLRWDNNYGYTF.